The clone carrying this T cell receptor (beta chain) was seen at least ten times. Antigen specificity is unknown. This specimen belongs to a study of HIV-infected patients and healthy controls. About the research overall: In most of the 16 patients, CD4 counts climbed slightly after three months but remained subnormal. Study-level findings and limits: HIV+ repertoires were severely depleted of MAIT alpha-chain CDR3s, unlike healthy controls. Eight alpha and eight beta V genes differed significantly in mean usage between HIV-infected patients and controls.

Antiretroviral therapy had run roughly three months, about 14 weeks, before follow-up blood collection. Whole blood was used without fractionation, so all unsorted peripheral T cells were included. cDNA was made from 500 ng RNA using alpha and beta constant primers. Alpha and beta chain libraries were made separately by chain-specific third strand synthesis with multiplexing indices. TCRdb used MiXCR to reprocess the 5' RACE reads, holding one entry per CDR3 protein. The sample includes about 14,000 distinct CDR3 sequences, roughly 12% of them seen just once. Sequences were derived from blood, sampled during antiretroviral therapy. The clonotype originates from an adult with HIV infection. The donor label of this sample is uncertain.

This chain's CDR3 is CASSLTGPYNEQFF. The DNA for the CDR3 is TGTGCCAGCAGCTTGACAGGGCCCTACAATGAGCAGTTCTTC. The rearrangement uses TRBV6-2 or TRBV6-3 and TRBJ2-1, with 7 nucleotides matching TRBD1. This CDR3 has 14 residues. The J segment lost 2 bases and the V segment lost 6 bases, leaving 4 bases of the junction unmatched. Germline CDR1 and CDR2: MNHEY and SVGEGT.